This T cell receptor (beta chain) originates from a study of prognosis after radiotherapy for stage I lung cancer. Across the study: Patients in the cohort never received concurrent therapy with stereotactic body radiotherapy. Distant metastases after radiotherapy occurred in several patients at a median of roughly 7 months; fewer than 16 showed no significant progression. Overall study results and limits: For the expanded TCR clones, whether they were tumor-specific was not determined.

On this clonotype: Its antigen is currently unknown.

V lost 5 bases and J lost 3, with 4 bases in between. CDR1 is MDHEN and CDR2 is SYDVKM in the germline V gene. This CDR3 region has 11 residues. It was by two-round multiplex PCR that TCR beta CDR3 was amplified from genomic DNA. Each TRBV and TRBJ gene had its own primer in the first PCR round. TCRdb reanalysed the multiplex PCR reads using MiXCR and keeps one entry per CDR3 protein. In the table there are about 12,000 distinct CDR3 sequences, 45% to 60% of which are singletons. The receptor's source is a donor aged 50 or older with non-small cell lung cancer. This material consisted of PBMCs, taken before or after stereotactic body radiation therapy (not recorded which). The chain uses TRBV28 and TRBJ2-5; D uncertain. The CDR3 reads CASSRKETQYF. As DNA, the CDR3 is TGTGCCAGCAGTAGAAAAGAGACCCAGTACTTC.